These 31 T cell receptor beta chains were all obtained from the same sample, sequenced in a study of blood T cell repertoires in COVID-19. Sequencing used immunoSEQ multiplex PCR; TCRdb keeps in-frame clones, though not all of them. The sample holds approximately 53,000 clones; 89% are singletons and the top ten take 2.2%. Sequenced: peripheral blood. The source is a human donor in a cohort sampled during active COVID-19.

The chain recombines TRBV6-2 or TRBV6-3 with TRBJ2-7; D is perhaps TRBD2 (5 bases). The V gene's germline CDR1 is MNHEY and CDR2 SVGEGT. This CDR3 is built from 15 residues. V lost 2 bases and J lost 2, with 13 bases in between. The CDR3 reads CASSYEGTIPYEQYF. The CDR3 DNA follows: TGTGCCAGCAGTTACGAGGGAACGATCCCCTACGAGCAGTACTTC.

This clone came up a few times. The chain couples TRBV7-9 to TRBJ2-2, with D maybe TRBD1 (5 bases). CDR3 length: 14 residues. V shed 0 bases and J shed 7 bases, with 9 bases lying between them. Per the germline V gene, CDR1 is SEHNR and CDR2 is FQNEAQ (reference sequence). For the CDR3, the DNA is TGTGCCAGCAGCTTAGCATCACAGGTCGGGGAGCTGTTTTTT. Translated: CASSLASQVGELFF.

The chain combines TRBV27 with TRBJ2-1; tentative D call: TRBD1 (5 bases). The CDR3 sequence is 15 residues long. V lost 6 bases, J lost 4 bases, and 16 bases lay in between. Germline CDR1 reads MNHEY; CDR2 reads SMNVEV (reference sequence). CDR3: CASRFTGPRYNEQFF. The DNA of the CDR3 is TGTGCCAGCAGATTCACAGGACCACGTTACAATGAGCAGTTCTTC.

This clone showed up just a few times. This rearrangement joins TRBV5-8 to TRBJ1-5; D call uncertain. Trimming stripped 0 bases from V and 5 bases from J, with 12 bases between. The V gene's germline CDR1 is SGHTS and CDR2 YDEGEE. The CDR3 is 15 amino acids. The CDR3 here is CASSLDLGAHQPQHF. The DNA of the CDR3 is TGTGCCAGCAGCTTGGACTTAGGAGCCCATCAGCCCCAGCATTTT.

The chain carries TRBV11-2 and TRBJ2-1; 11 bases fit TRBD2. CDR1 is SGHAT, CDR2 FQNNGV, per germline. This CDR3 has 16 residues. The junction had 7 bases not matched to a gene; V was cut back by 5 bases and J by 4 bases. DNA for the CDR3: TGTGCCAGCAGCCTAGCGGGGGGCCGCATATACAATGAGCAGTTCTTC. Translated, it gives CASSLAGGRIYNEQFF.

This clone came up once. The rearrangement joins TRBV25-1 to TRBJ1-6, with TRBD1 as a possible D gene (5 bases). CDR1 and CDR2 from the germline V gene are MGHDK and SYGVNS. This CDR3 spans 16 amino acids. V lost 1 base and J 0 bases, leaving 7 bases between the germline ends. The CDR3 protein is CASSESRGSYNSPLHF. CDR3 bases: TGTGCCAGCAGTGAATCAAGGGGCTCCTATAATTCACCCCTCCACTTT.

This clone was recorded a few times. This chain connects TRBV28 to TRBJ1-5; D is unresolved. The CDR3 extends over 12 amino acids. CDR1 and CDR2 (germline): MDHEN, SYDVKM. V was shortened by 5 bases and J by 5 bases, with 7 bases between the two germline ends. CDR3 DNA sequence: TGTGCCAGCAGTGAGACTGATCAGCCCCAGCATTTT. Protein: CASSETDQPQHF. The full variable domain, in which reference TRBV28 and TRBJ1-5 provide the parts outside the CDR3, is DVKVTQSSRYLVKRTGEKVFLECVQDMDHENMFWYRQDPGLGLRLIYFSYDVKMKEKGDIPEGYSVSREKKERFSLILESASTNQTSMYLCASSETDQPQHFGDGTRLSIL.

The rearrangement links TRBV5-4 to TRBJ2-2, with D tentatively TRBD2 (5 bases). V dropped 6 bases and J dropped 8 bases, with 11 bases sitting between them. This CDR3 contains 12 residues. Germline V lookup: CDR1 SGHNT, CDR2 YYREEE (reference sequence). The DNA for the CDR3 is TGTGCCAGCACTAATCCGGGGGGGGAGCTGTTTTTT. Translated: CASTNPGGELFF. Supplemented by reference TRBV5-4 and TRBJ2-2, the full variable domain reads ETGVTQSPTHLIKTRGQQVTLRCSSQSGHNTVSWYQQALGQGPQFIFQYYREEENGRGNFPPRFSGLQFPNYSSELNVNALELDDSALYLCASTNPGGELFFGEGSRLTVL.

The V call is TRBV6-5, the J call TRBJ2-7; 8 nucleotides agree with TRBD1. This CDR3 comprises 13 residues. From germline, CDR1 is MNHEY and CDR2 SVGAGI. V shed 7 bases and J 4 bases; nucleotides not matched to a gene: 6. CDR3 bases: TGTGCCAGCAATTCGGACAGGGAATACGAGCAGTACTTC. Its translation: CASNSDREYEQYF.

This chain uses TRBV7-9 with TRBJ1-1; D not resolved. The CDR3 runs to 13 residues. The germline CDR1 and CDR2 sequences are SEHNR and FQNEAQ (reference sequence). The V end was cut by 3 bases, the J end by 3 bases, with 8 bases between. CDR3 bases: TGTGCCAGCAGCTTCGGGCGGGACACTGAAGCTTTCTTT. Protein: CASSFGRDTEAFF.

The chain links TRBV6-5 to TRBJ1-2, with TRBD1 as a possible D gene (6 bases). This CDR3 spans 12 amino acids. V lost 7 bases to trimming and J lost 8 bases, with 14 bases between them. Germline V gene lookup returns CDR1 MNHEY and CDR2 SVGAGI. The CDR3 DNA is TGTGCCAGCACGTCCGGGGGGCTCGGCTACACCTTC. The encoded protein is CASTSGGLGYTF.

This clone was picked up one time. The chain is built from TRBV6-6 and TRBJ2-3, with TRBD2 as a possible D gene (5 bases). Looked up from germline, CDR1 is MNHNY and CDR2 is SVGAGI (reference sequence). Trimming left V 8 bases short and J 4 bases short, with 22 bases between. This CDR3 has 16 amino acids. CDR3: CASDRGMGWLADTQYF. CDR3 DNA sequence: TGTGCCAGCGATCGAGGGATGGGTTGGTTGGCAGATACGCAGTATTTT.

The chain is built from TRBV21-1 and TRBJ2-7; TRBD2 is the table's D call and was not checked against the DNA. TRBV21-1 is a pseudogene segment. This CDR3 region has 13 residues. The CDR3 is CASRVAGGYEQYF. For the CDR3, the DNA is TGTGCCAGCAGAGTTGCCGGGGGCTACGAGCAGTACTTC.

This chain connects TRBV3-1 (or the pseudogene TRBV3-2) to TRBJ1-1; a possible D gene is TRBD1 (6 bases). Germline V gene data show CDR1 as LGHDT and CDR2 as YNNKEL (reference sequence). Trimming took 1 base from V and 0 from J, leaving 9 bases between them. This CDR3 has 15 amino acids. Written as DNA, the CDR3 is TGTGCCAGCAGCCAAGCTAACAGGGTGAACACTGAAGCTTTCTTT. Amino acids: CASSQANRVNTEAFF.

The V call is TRBV4-3, the J call TRBJ2-5; 13 bases agree with TRBD2. The CDR3 has 17 residues. V was pared by 0 bases and J by 4 bases, with 5 bases of the junction left unmatched. Germline V gene lookup returns CDR1 LGHNA and CDR2 YSLEER. CDR3 loop: CASSQDELAGGRETQYF. DNA of the CDR3: TGCGCCAGCAGCCAAGACGAACTAGCGGGGGGGAGAGAGACCCAGTACTTC.

This clone was detected a few times. The J gene is TRBJ2-7, the V gene TRBV5-6; D perhaps matches TRBD2 (6 bases). Trimming removed 0 bases from V and 2 bases from J, with 9 bases in between. The length of the CDR3 is 14 residues. Germline V gene data show CDR1 as SGHDT and CDR2 as YYEEEE. The CDR3 protein is CASSLVSSAYEQYF. The DNA for the CDR3 is TGTGCCAGCAGCTTGGTCTCTAGCGCCTACGAGCAGTACTTC.

The chain is built from TRBV12-3 or TRBV12-4 and TRBJ2-7; 8 nucleotides match TRBD1. With 2 bases clipped from V and 6 bases from J, the junction kept 3 bases outside the gene matches. The CDR3 consists of 13 residues. The chain's CDR3 is CASSLPGGGEQYF. CDR3 in DNA: TGTGCCAGCAGTTTACCAGGGGGCGGCGAGCAGTACTTC.

This sequence joins TRBV2 and TRBJ2-5; 11 bases agree with TRBD2. The CDR3 is made up of 18 amino acids. The ends lost 1 base at V and 2 bases at J; junction bases unmatched: 9. CDR1 SNHLY and CDR2 FYNNEI come from the germline V gene. CDR3 nucleotides: TGTGCCAGCAGTGAAGTTGGTAGCGGGAGGGCCTGGCAAGAGACCCAGTACTTC. It yields the protein CASSEVGSGRAWQETQYF.

The rearrangement links TRBV11-2 to TRBJ2-5, with D perhaps TRBD2 (6 bases). Germline lookup yields CDR1 SGHAT and CDR2 FQNNGV. Between the trimmed V and J ends, which lost 3 bases and 5 bases, there was a span of 13 bases. The CDR3 is made up of 14 amino acids. CDR3 in DNA: TGTGCCAGCAGCTTCGTGGGGGGAAGGGAGACCCAGTACTTC. Its protein product is CASSFVGGRETQYF. The full variable domain, its missing parts supplied by reference TRBV11-2 and TRBJ2-5, is EAGVAQSPRYKIIEKRQSVAFWCNPISGHATLYWYQQILGQGPKLLIQFQNNGVVDDSQLPKDRFSAERLKGVDSTLKIQPAKLEDSAVYLCASSFVGGRETQYFGPGTRLLVL.

The genes are TRBV3-1 (or the pseudogene TRBV3-2) and TRBJ2-3; 9 positions match TRBD2. This CDR3 has 14 amino acids. V shed 6 bases, J shed 1 base, and the junction held 2 bases outside the gene matches. Germline lookup yields CDR1 LGHDT and CDR2 YNNKEL (reference sequence). CDR3 in amino acids: CASSKRGGTDTQYF. CDR3 DNA: TGTGCCAGCAGTAAGCGGGGGGGCACAGATACGCAGTATTTT.

The rearrangement links TRBV9 to TRBJ2-2, with 9 bases aligning to TRBD2. This CDR3 has 15 residues. CDR1 and CDR2 from the germline V gene are SGDLS and YYNGEE. V lost 4 bases, J lost 5 bases, and 6 bases stayed unmatched. CDR3 protein: CASSPRRGGTGELFF. In DNA, the CDR3 is TGTGCCAGCAGCCCCCGGCGGGGGGGTACCGGGGAGCTGTTTTTT.

The rearrangement joins TRBV7-8 to TRBJ1-2, with TRBD1 as a possible D gene (6 bases). CDR3 length equals 18 residues. V lost 2 bases, J lost 5 bases, and 24 bases lay in between. Germline values: CDR1 SGHVS, CDR2 FQNEAQ. CDR3 nucleotide sequence: TGTGCCAGCAGCTTATTTATTTCCACGCTTTTACAGGGATATGGCTACACCTTC. It specifies CASSLFISTLLQGYGYTF.

CDR3 DNA sequence: TGTGCCAGCTCTCGGACAGGGGGGAACGAAAAACTGTTTTTT. It encodes CASSRTGGNEKLFF. The chain has TRBV18 and TRBJ1-4, with 10 bases matching TRBD1. V shed 6 bases and J 8 bases; nucleotides not matched to a gene: 6. Per germline, CDR1 KGHSH and CDR2 LQKENI. The CDR3 runs to 14 residues.

The rearrangement joins TRBV9 to TRBJ2-7; 8 nucleotides align to TRBD2. V lost 0 bases, J lost 6 bases, and 14 bases stayed unmatched. The CDR3 has 17 residues. The germline V gene has CDR1 SGDLS and CDR2 YYNGEE. The CDR3, as DNA: TGTGCCAGCAGCGTAGATGGCGGGAGGCCCTTAGGGAGCGAGCAGTACTTC. Its protein is CASSVDGGRPLGSEQYF.

This rearrangement joins TRBV6-5 to TRBJ1-2; 10 positions match TRBD1. This CDR3 has 13 residues. Germline CDR1 and CDR2: MNHEY and SVGAGI. Trimming at V came to 2 bases and at J to 10 bases, leaving 4 bases not matched to a gene. CDR3 region: CASSYVGTGDYTF. The CDR3 DNA follows: TGTGCCAGCAGTTACGTAGGGACAGGGGACTACACCTTC.

The genes are TRBV7-2 and TRBJ2-7; 10 bases match TRBD2. With V trimmed by 5 bases and J by 2 bases, 3 bases remained unmatched. The length of the CDR3 is 14 residues. The V gene's germline CDR1 is SGHTA and CDR2 FQGNSA. The CDR3 sequence is CASSLSGGTYEQYF. The DNA for the CDR3 is TGTGCCAGCAGCCTTAGCGGGGGGACCTACGAGCAGTACTTC.

V gene TRBV6-6 combines with J gene TRBJ1-1; 9 nucleotides line up with TRBD1. V trimming: 4 bases; J trimming: 6 bases; junction bases outside the gene matches: 9. Per the germline V gene, CDR1 is MNHNY and CDR2 is SVGAGI (reference sequence). This CDR3 is 15 amino acids long. In nucleotides, the CDR3 is TGTGCCAGCAGTTTGGGGACAGGGACGGTCCCTGAAGCTTTCTTT. The encoded protein is CASSLGTGTVPEAFF.

The chain uses TRBV28 and TRBJ1-5; TRBD1 matches 9 bases. The CDR3 is 18 amino acids. The V and J ends lost 8 bases and 4 bases, in that order; junction bases with no gene match: 18. Germline V gene lookup returns CDR1 MDHEN and CDR2 SYDVKM. In DNA form, the CDR3 reads TGTGCCAGCTTCGCCGTACAGGGGGCGCGTTTTGGAAATCAGCCCCAGCATTTT. This sequence encodes CASFAVQGARFGNQPQHF.

The chain recombines TRBV5-1 with TRBJ2-5; 9 positions agree with TRBD2. J gave up 5 bases and V 3 bases, and 8 bases lay outside the gene matches. CDR1 is SGHRS, CDR2 YFSETQ, per germline. This CDR3 spans 15 amino acids. The chain's CDR3 is CASSYTAGGRETQYF. As DNA, the CDR3 is TGCGCCAGCAGCTATACAGCGGGAGGTCGGGAGACCCAGTACTTC.

The V call is TRBV7-2, the J call TRBJ2-3; 11 bases are a match to TRBD2. The CDR3 runs to 14 residues. The ends lost 0 bases at V and 8 bases at J; junction bases unmatched: 1. Germline values: CDR1 SGHTA, CDR2 FQGNSA. CDR3 bases: TGTGCCAGCAGCTTAGCCACTAGCGGGGGTACGCAGTATTTT. Protein product: CASSLATSGGTQYF.

The chain is built from TRBV2 and TRBJ1-3; D not resolved. Between the trimmed V and J ends, which lost 3 bases and 0 bases, there was a span of 9 bases. The CDR3 contains 15 residues. In germline, CDR1 is SNHLY, CDR2 FYNNEI. CDR3 sequence (DNA): TGTGCCAGCAGTGAGGAGATCTTCTCTGGAAACACCATATATTTT. Protein sequence: CASSEEIFSGNTIYF.